This paragraph covers one T cell receptor beta chain sequence. This clone appeared a single time. The target of this receptor is not known. No base quality values were provided; no much bigger clone lies one nucleotide off. The record originates from a study of cytomegalovirus exposure and HLA in healthy donors (dated by TCRdb to the late 2010s). Context from the whole study: An earlier analysis of some 600 of the donors reported roughly 300 Gb of sequence data and 100 million to 120 million unique TCR beta sequences obtained from approximately 180 million T cells. An early release that covered about 640 HLA-typed donors contained around 330 gigabases of sequencing data and roughly 84 million unique TCR sequences. Among the roughly 400 genotyped donors, approximately 81% belonged to the genetic ancestry cluster associated with self-reported Caucasian donors. The study was designed to test whether signatures of past pathogen exposure could be identified by cataloging public T cell receptors. Using immunosequencing, the study profiled T cell repertoires from 666 subjects and related those repertoires to cytomegalovirus serostatus. In addition to the first cohort of approximately 650 subjects, a separate validation cohort of 130 or so different subjects was used. High-throughput TCR immunosequencing, statistical association of individual TCRs with disease status, and machine learning were combined to predict cytomegalovirus infection status. To study patterns of TCR occurrence, a later analysis re-analyzed previously published TCR beta repertoires from 500 to 850 donors and added high-resolution HLA genotyping. Rather than using new phenotypic data, the later analysis identified candidate immune exposures from TCR beta sequences and from how often those sequences occurred across donors. An earlier analysis of roughly 600 of the donors used high-throughput TCR beta sequencing to judge whether each TCR beta V gene segment behaved as functional or pseudogenic. Donor age, sex, ethnicity and CMV serostatus were compiled alongside the repertoire data. A later genetic analysis used genome-wide SNP genotypes for about three fifths of the 666 donors, treating that subset as a discovery cohort. All discovery cohort repertoires had been generated on a single sequencing platform. Class I and class II HLA loci were covered by the typing at four-digit resolution. The number of donors typed differed by locus, with 629-630 for A, B, C, DRB1 and DQB1, 522 for DQA1, nearly 610 for DPA1, and some 450 for DPB1. Roughly 5 DR-DQ haplotypes were handled as single units for association and clustering, since linkage in the cohort was strong. Among 300 to 500 genotyped donors of the cohort, an average of around 240,000 unique TCR beta nucleotide sequences was sequenced per donor, of which approximately 18% were non-productive. What the authors observed across the whole study: Sequencing depth was assumed to be roughly uniform across donors in the presence/absence analyses, though that assumption may not hold. Broadly in line with IMGT annotations, most TCR beta V segments showed up in productive rearrangements about 87% or about 30% of the time in an earlier analysis of several hundred of the donors. A total of 164 TCR beta chains were listed by the study as associated with cytomegalovirus. The classifier was reported to diagnose cytomegalovirus status with high specificity and sensitivity in both the original and validation cohorts. Correlated functional status among segregating V segments might be attributable to linkage disequilibrium, but an unknown experimental factor could not be ruled out. A further reported finding was that TCR beta sequences accurately predicted the HLA-A and HLA-B alleles for most subjects in the first cohort. For the cohort, immune exposure information was limited to CMV serostatus. V-gene and J-gene trimming of TCR beta chains was associated with a missense DCLRE1C variant in a later genetic analysis, and the association was replicated in an independent cohort. Strong co-occurrence of HLA alleles, especially DR and DQ, made assigning TCR associations to individual alleles difficult. A later analysis found that HLA-associated TCR beta chains were more clonally expanded and had lower generation probabilities than equally common non-associated chains. Most TCR sequences were seen in very few donors, while some public TCRs were found in many individuals. A later analysis found that TCR association rates varied across HLA loci, with DRB1 alleles showing the most associated TCRs and HLA-C alleles the fewest. The sequencing pipeline was judged likely to have produced a cluster of highly shared sequence variants as a technical artifact. Specific HLA alleles were associated with 18,000 or so TCR beta sequences at a false discovery rate of 0.05 in a later analysis. It was suggested by the authors that the approach could potentially be generalized to other disease states and immunological phenotypes. According to a later genetic analysis, donors in an Asian-associated ancestry cluster had fewer N-insertions in productive TCRs than the roughly 670-donor mean. Because counts were too low, roughly 18 rarely observed V segments, including chromosome 9 orphons, were left out of the earlier analysis of 587 of the donors. Some IMGT-functional V segments, including TRBV6-2 and TRBV6-3, could not be told apart with the 87-base-pair reads, so those segments were excluded. Because some donors lacked HLA typing at each locus, the association tests relied only on the typed subset. According to a later analysis, most CMV-associated TCR beta chains appeared to be HLA-restricted, and the HLA associations seemed to be driven largely by CMV exposure. This cohort had only TCR beta chains sequenced, and the lack of alpha or paired-chain data limited which features could be detected. In vitro tests confirmed that a few of the cytomegalovirus-associated TCR beta chains recognize cytomegalovirus antigens. Several of the top co-occurrence clusters appeared to be linked to parvovirus B19, influenza, CMV and Epstein-Barr virus, according to a later analysis.

The CDR3 spans 17 residues, from the cysteine through the phenylalanine. The sequence is cut down to CDR3 DNA, 51 bases in frame from base 1. The germline V gene supplies CDR1 SGHNT and CDR2 YENEEA. Unmatched junction bases come to 14, with V trimmed by 1 base and J by 8 bases. The cohort was made up of 500 to 800 healthy bone marrow donors. At the time of sampling, all cohort members were nominally healthy, though unrecorded immune exposures were likely present. The donor tested CMV seronegative, placing the donor among the roughly 340 seronegative members of the cohort. Every donor gave a peripheral blood sample, and the peripheral blood mononuclear cells from that sample were used for TCR beta sequencing. The Qiagen DNeasy Blood Extraction Kit was used to extract genomic DNA from the blood cell samples. To prepare the library, the immunoSEQ multiplex PCR assay was applied. For the multiplex PCR, a mixture combining 60 forward primers for TCR Vbeta segments and 13 reverse primers for TCR Jbeta segments was used. A multiplex PCR assay on genomic DNA amplified the CDR3 region of rearranged TCR beta genes. On the Illumina HiSeq System, the amplified TCR beta libraries were sequenced as 87-base-pair reads. From the authors' description of their analysis: A later analysis counted 75 million to 100 million unique TCR beta chains across the 550 to 700 repertoires, and 10 million to 11 million of these chains were shared by at least two donors. Raw reads were error-corrected and collapsed into unique sequences by a nearest-neighbor algorithm in which closely related sequences were merged to remove PCR and sequencing errors. Alignment of CDR3 sequences to IMGT reference sequences was used to assign V, D and J gene segments. For a sequence to be retained, a match of at least six nucleotides to both a V gene segment and a J gene segment was required. Rearrangements were classified as productive when the CDR3 lacked stop codons and remained in frame with V and J, and all other rearrangements were classified as non-productive. Following IMGT convention, CDR3 was defined as the stretch from the second conserved V-encoded cysteine up to the conserved J-encoded phenylalanine. In an earlier analysis of around 600 of the donors, sequences lacking an unambiguous match to a single V gene segment were excluded. An earlier analysis of a few hundred of the donors classified V segments as functional when productive rearrangements were above 56.7% and as segregating when the standard deviation between donors was above 5%. A statistical classification framework was built for diagnosing cytomegalovirus status from the catalog of TCR beta chain sequences. In a later analysis, V and J genes were assigned by comparing TCR nucleotide sequences against IMGT/GENE-DB human TR gene sequences. The TCRdist pipeline was used in a later analysis to assign CDR3 sequences and most-parsimonious VDJ recombination scenarios. A later analysis defined each TCR beta chain by its CDR3 amino acid sequence plus V-gene family, and excluded reads lacking a unique V-gene family. As a way to deal with suspected cross-contamination and a sequencing artifact, a later analysis dropped over 550 nucleotide sequences that were highly shared and had low generation probability. For each public chain, a later analysis derived a clonal expansion index from normalized ranks of inferred template counts within each repertoire. A later analysis computed generation probabilities with a VDJ recombination model fitted to out-of-frame rearrangements, and checked the results against IGoR. Hypergeometric tests were used in a later analysis to score TCR-TCR, TCR-HLA and TCR-CMV co-occurrence, with a repertoire-size bias correction applied to the TCR pairs. False discovery rates were estimated in a later analysis by permuting HLA or CMV assignments 20 times. In a later analysis, co-occurring TCRs were grouped with DBSCAN, and TCRdist sequence similarity was added when clustering was performed within HLA-allele-positive subsets. For co-occurrence clustering, repertoires with fewer than 30,000 or more than 120,000 public chains were excluded, along with 5 or 6 repertoires with anomalous nucleotide sharing. TCRdb holds this immuneACCESS table with in-frame rearrangements only. Some clones are missing; in checked studies, unresolved V genes explain under half, and the rest has no known cause. Clone size and the V and J calls come from that table; the DNA yielded D and trimming. This sample has some 130,000 clones in its table, and around nine tenths of those were observed once. The ten most abundant clones make up 4% to 6.5% of the sample.

The chain was built from TRBV11-3 and TRBJ2-1; 7 junctional bases match TRBD2. The clonotype comes from a woman aged 25 to 39 in good health and CMV-seronegative. The sample taken for sequencing was PBMCs. The sequence in DNA is TGTGCCAGCAGCTTAGGGGTTGTGGGGGGGTCTTTGGATGAGCAGTTCTTC. It specifies CASSLGVVGGSLDEQFF.